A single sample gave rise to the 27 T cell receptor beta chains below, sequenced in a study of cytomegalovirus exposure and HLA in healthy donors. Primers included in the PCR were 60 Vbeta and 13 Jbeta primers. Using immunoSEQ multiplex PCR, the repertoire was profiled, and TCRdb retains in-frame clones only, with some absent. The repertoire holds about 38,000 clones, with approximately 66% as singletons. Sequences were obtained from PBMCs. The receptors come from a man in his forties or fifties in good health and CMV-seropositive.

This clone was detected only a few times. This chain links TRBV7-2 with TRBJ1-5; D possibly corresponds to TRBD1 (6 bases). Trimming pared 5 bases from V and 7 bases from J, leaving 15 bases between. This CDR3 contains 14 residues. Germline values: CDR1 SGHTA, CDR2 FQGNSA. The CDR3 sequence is CASSGGGLRQPQHF. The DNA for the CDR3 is TGTGCCAGCAGCGGGGGGGGGCTGAGGCAGCCCCAGCATTTT.

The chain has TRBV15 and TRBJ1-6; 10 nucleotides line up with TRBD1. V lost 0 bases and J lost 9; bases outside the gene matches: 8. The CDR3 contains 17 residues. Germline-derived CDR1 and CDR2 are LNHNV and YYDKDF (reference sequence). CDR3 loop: CATSRDWGGQGTSPLHF. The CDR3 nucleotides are TGTGCCACCAGCAGAGATTGGGGGGGACAGGGGACTTCACCCCTCCACTTT.

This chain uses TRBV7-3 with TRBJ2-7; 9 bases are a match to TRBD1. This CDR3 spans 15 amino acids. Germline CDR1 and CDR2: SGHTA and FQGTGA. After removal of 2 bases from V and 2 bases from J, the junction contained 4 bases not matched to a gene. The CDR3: CASSLVGTGTYEQYF. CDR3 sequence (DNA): TGTGCCAGCAGCTTAGTGGGGACAGGGACCTACGAGCAGTACTTC.

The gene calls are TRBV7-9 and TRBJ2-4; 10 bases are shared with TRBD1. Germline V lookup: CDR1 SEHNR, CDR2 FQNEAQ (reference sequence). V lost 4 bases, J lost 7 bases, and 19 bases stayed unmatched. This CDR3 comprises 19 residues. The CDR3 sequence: CASSSASTGTGDRRNIQYF. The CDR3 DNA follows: TGTGCCAGCAGCTCGGCATCAACCGGGACAGGGGACCGGAGGAACATTCAGTACTTC.

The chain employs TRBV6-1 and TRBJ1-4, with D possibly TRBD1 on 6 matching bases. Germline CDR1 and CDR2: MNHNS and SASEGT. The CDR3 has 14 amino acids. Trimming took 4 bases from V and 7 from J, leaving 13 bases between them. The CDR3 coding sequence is TGTGCCAGCAGTGCAGGGGAACTCGGTGAAAAACTGTTTTTT. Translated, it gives CASSAGELGEKLFF.

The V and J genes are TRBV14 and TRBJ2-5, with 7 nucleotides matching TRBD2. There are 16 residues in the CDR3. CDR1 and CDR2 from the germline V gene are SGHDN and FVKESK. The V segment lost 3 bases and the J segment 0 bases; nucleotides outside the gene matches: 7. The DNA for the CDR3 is TGTGCCAGCAGCCAGGGACTAAATTCGTACCAAGAGACCCAGTACTTC. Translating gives CASSQGLNSYQETQYF.

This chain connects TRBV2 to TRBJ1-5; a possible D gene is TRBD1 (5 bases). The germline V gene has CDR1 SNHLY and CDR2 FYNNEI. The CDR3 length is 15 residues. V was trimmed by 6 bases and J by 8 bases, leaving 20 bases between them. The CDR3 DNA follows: TGTGCCAGCAGCACAGGAAATATACCCTTAGAGCCCCAGCATTTT. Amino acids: CASSTGNIPLEPQHF.

The CDR3 spells CASSPPQGGGTEAFF. As DNA, the CDR3 is TGTGCCAGCTCACCCCCCCAAGGGGGAGGGACTGAAGCTTTCTTT. The V and J genes are TRBV18 and TRBJ1-1; tentatively, D is TRBD1 (6 bases). Trimming pared 3 bases from V and 5 bases from J, leaving 16 bases between. The CDR3 extends over 15 amino acids. Germline CDR1 reads KGHSH; CDR2 reads LQKENI.

The CDR3 DNA is TGTGCCAGCAGTCAGACTTCGGGTGACACTGAAGCTTTCTTT. Its translation: CASSQTSGDTEAFF. The chain carries TRBV6-4 and TRBJ1-1; D not resolved. The CDR3 spans 14 residues. V was shortened by 5 bases and J by 3 bases, with 13 bases between the two germline ends. Germline V gene sequence: CDR1 MRHNA, CDR2 SNTAGT.

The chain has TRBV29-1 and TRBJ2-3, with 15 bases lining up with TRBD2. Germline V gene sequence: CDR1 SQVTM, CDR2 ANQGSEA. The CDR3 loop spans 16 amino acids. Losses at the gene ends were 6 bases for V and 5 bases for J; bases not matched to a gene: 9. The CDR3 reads CSVDGLAGGRGDTQYF. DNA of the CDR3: TGCAGCGTCGACGGACTAGCGGGGGGGCGGGGAGATACGCAGTATTTT.

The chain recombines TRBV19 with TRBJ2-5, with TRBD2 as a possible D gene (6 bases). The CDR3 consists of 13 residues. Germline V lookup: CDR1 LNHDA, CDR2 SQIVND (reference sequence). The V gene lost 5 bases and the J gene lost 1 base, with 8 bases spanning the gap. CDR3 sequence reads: CASSGGLQETQYF. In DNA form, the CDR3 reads TGTGCCAGTAGTGGGGGACTCCAAGAGACCCAGTACTTC.

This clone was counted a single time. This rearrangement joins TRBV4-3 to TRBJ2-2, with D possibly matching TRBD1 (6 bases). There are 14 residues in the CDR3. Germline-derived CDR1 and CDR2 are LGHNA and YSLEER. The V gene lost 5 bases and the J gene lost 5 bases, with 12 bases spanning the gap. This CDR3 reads CASSAQGWTGELFF. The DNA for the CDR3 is TGCGCCAGCAGCGCACAGGGTTGGACCGGGGAGCTGTTTTTT.

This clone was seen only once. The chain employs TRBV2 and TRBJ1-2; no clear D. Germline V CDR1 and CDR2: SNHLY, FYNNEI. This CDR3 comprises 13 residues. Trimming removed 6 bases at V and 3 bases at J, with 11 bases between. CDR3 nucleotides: TGTGCCAGCAGCCTTACAAGCGACTATGGCTACACCTTC. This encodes CASSLTSDYGYTF.

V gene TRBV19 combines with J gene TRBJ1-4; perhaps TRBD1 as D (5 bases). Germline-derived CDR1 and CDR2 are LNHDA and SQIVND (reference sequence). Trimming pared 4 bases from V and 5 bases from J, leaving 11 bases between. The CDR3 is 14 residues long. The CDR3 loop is CASSKARENEKLFF. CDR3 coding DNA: TGTGCCAGTAGTAAGGCCAGGGAAAATGAAAAACTGTTTTTT.

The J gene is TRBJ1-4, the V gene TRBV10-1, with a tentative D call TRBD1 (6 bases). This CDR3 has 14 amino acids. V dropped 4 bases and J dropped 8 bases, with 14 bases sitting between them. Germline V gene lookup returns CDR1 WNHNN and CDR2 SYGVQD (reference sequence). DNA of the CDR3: TGCGCCAGCAGTGGCCAGGGGAAGCAGGAAAAACTGTTTTTT. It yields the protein CASSGQGKQEKLFF.

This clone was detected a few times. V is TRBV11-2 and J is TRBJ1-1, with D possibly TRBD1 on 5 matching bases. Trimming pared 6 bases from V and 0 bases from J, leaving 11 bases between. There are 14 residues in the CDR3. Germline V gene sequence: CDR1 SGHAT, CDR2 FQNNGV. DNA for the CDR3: TGTGCCAGCAGTTTATGGGGCGTGAACACTGAAGCTTTCTTT. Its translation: CASSLWGVNTEAFF.

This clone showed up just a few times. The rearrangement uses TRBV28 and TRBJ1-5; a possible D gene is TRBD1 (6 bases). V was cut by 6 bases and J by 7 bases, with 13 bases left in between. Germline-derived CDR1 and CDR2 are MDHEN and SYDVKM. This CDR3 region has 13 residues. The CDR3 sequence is CASSEQGQQPQHF. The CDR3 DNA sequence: TGTGCCAGCAGCGAACAGGGTCAACAGCCCCAGCATTTT.

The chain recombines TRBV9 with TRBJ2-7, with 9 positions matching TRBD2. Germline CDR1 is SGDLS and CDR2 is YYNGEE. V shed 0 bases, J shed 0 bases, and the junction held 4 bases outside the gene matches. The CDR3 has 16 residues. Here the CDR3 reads CASSVGGSGSSYEQYF. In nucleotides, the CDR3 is TGTGCCAGCAGCGTAGGCGGTAGCGGGAGCTCCTACGAGCAGTACTTC. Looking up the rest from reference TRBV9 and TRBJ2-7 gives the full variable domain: DSGVTQTPKHLITATGQRVTLRCSPRSGDLSVYWYQQSLDQGLQFLIQYYNGEERAKGNILERFSAQQFPDLHSELNLSSLELGDSALYFCASSVGGSGSSYEQYFGPGTRLTVT.

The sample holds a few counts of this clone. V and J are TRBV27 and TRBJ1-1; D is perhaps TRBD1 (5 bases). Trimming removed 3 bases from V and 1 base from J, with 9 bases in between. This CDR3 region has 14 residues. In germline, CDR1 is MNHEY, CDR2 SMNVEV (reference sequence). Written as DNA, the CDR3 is TGTGCCAGCAGTTTTCAAGGGGAGAACACTGAAGCTTTCTTT. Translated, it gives CASSFQGENTEAFF.

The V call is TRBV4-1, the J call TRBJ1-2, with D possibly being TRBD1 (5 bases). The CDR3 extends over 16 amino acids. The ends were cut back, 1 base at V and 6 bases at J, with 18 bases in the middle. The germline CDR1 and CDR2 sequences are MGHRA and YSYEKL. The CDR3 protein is CASSQGTGRGLDGYTF. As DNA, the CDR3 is TGCGCCAGCAGCCAAGGCACGGGGAGGGGCCTTGATGGCTACACCTTC.

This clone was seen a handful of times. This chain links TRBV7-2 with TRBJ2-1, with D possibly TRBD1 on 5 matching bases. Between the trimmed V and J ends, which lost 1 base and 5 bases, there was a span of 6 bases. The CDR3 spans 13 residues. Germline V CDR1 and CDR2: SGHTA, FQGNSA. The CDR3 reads CASSLGQNNEQFF. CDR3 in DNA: TGTGCCAGCAGCTTAGGACAGAACAATGAGCAGTTCTTC.

The DNA of the CDR3 is TGTGCCAGCAGCCTACTTATCCTGGAAAAACTGTTTTTT. This encodes CASSLLILEKLFF. This chain joins TRBV7-9 and TRBJ1-4; D is uncertain. Germline V gene lookup returns CDR1 SEHNR and CDR2 FQNEAQ (reference sequence). Trimming stripped 5 bases from V and 8 bases from J, with 12 bases between. This CDR3 contains 13 residues.

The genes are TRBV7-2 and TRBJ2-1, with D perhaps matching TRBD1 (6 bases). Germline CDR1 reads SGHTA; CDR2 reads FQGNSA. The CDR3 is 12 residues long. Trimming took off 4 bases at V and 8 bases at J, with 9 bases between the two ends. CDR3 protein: CASSSRGDEQFF. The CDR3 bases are TGTGCCAGCAGCTCCAGGGGTGATGAGCAGTTCTTC.

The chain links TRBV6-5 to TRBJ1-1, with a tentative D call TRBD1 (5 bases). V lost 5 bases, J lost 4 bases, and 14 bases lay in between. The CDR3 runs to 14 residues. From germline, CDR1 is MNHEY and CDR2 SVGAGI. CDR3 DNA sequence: TGTGCCAGCAGTCGAACGGGGGTATTCACTGAAGCTTTCTTT. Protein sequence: CASSRTGVFTEAFF.

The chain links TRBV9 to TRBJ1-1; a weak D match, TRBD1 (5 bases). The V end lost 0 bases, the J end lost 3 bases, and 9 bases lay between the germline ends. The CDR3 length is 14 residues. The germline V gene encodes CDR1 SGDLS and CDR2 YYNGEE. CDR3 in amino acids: CASSVAWGDTEAFF. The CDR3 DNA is TGTGCCAGCAGCGTAGCCTGGGGGGACACTGAAGCTTTCTTT.

CDR3 DNA: TGTGCCAGCAGTGTCTCGCAGGGGATAGGCTACACCTTC. As protein: CASSVSQGIGYTF. The chain uses TRBV2 and TRBJ1-2; the D gene is possibly TRBD1 (6 bases). The CDR3 contains 13 residues. Germline CDR1 and CDR2: SNHLY and FYNNEI. V was pared by 4 bases and J by 8 bases, with 14 bases between.

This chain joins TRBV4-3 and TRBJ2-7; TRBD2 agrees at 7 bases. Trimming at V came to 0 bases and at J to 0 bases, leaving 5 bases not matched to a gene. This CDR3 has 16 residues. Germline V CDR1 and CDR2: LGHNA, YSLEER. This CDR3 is CASSQDAGGSSYEQYF. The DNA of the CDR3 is TGCGCCAGCAGCCAAGATGCCGGGGGGAGCTCCTACGAGCAGTACTTC.